Below, one T cell receptor (beta chain) is given with its context. This could be a read error, since a much larger clone is one nucleotide away. MiXCR was run by TCRdb on the PCR reads, yielding one entry per CDR3 protein. The sample lists fewer than 20,000 distinct CDR3 sequences, around two fifths occurring once. This specimen belongs to a study of tumor-infiltrating lymphocytes in oesophageal squamous cell carcinoma. Germline CDR1 MRHNA, CDR2 SNTAGT. This CDR3 has 16 amino acids. The sequenced material came from esophageal tumor tissue. The V call is TRBV6-4, the J call TRBJ2-3; the match to TRBD2 covers 9 bases. This clonotype originated in a male donor with esophageal squamous cell carcinoma. CDR3 sequence (DNA): TGTGCCAGCAGTGACTCTAGCGGGAGCGGTACAGATGCGCAGTATTTT. Protein product: CASSDSSGSGTDAQYF.